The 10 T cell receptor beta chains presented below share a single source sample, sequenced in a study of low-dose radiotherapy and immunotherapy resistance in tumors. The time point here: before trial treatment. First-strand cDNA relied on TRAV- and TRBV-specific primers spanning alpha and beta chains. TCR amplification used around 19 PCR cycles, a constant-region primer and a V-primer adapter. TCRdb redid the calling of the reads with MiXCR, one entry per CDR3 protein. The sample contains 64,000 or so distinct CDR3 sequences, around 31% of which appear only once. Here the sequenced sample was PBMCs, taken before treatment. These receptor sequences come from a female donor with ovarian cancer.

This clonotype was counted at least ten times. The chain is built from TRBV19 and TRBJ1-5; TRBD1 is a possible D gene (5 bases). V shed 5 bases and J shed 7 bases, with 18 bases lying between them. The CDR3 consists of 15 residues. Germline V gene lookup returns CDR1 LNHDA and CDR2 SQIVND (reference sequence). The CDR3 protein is CASSDSIGPRQPQHF. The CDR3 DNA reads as TGTGCCAGTAGTGACAGTATCGGGCCTAGGCAGCCCCAGCATTTT. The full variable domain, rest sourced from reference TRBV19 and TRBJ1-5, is DGGITQSPKYLFRKEGQNVTLSCEQNLNHDAMYWYRQDPGQGLRLIYYSQIVNDFQKGDIAEGYSVSREKKESFPLTVTSAQKNPTAFYLCASSDSIGPRQPQHFGDGTRLSIL.

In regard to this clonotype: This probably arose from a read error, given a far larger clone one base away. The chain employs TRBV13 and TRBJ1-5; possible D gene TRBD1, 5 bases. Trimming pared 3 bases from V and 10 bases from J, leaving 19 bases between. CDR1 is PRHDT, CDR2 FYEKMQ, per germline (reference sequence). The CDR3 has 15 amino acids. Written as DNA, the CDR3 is TGTGCCAGCAGCTTGGACGCGAGGGGTCGGGGACCCCAGCATTTT. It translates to CASSLDARGRGPQHF.

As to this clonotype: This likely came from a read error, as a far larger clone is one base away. The CDR3 is CASSQVQRGGRDEQYF. The CDR3 DNA follows: TGCGCCAGCAGCCAAGTTCAGCGGGGGGGCCGGGATGAGCAGTACTTC. The chain combines TRBV4-3 with TRBJ2-7; 10 bases align to TRBD2. The CDR3 is made up of 16 amino acids. V was clipped by 1 base and J by 7 bases; unmatched bases: 10. In germline, CDR1 is LGHNA, CDR2 YSLEER.

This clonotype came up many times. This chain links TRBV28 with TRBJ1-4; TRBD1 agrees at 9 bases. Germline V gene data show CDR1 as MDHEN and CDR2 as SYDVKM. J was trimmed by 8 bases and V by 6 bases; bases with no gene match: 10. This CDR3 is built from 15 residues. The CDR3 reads CASRKQGARGEKLFF. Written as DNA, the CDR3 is TGTGCCAGCAGGAAACAGGGGGCGCGAGGGGAAAAACTGTTTTTT.

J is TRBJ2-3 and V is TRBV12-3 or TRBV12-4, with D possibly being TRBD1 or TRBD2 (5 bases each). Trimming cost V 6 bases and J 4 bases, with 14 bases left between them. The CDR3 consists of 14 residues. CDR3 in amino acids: CASSLLLGADTQYF. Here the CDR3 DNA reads TGTGCCAGCAGCCTATTACTAGGGGCAGATACGCAGTATTTT.

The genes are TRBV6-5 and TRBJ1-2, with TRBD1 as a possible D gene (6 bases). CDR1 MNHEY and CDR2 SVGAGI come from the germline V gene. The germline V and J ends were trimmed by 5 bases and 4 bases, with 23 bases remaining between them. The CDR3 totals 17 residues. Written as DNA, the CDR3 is TGTGCCAGCAGTCCACTTACTCAACAGGGTCCATCCTATGGCTACACCTTC. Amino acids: CASSPLTQQGPSYGYTF.

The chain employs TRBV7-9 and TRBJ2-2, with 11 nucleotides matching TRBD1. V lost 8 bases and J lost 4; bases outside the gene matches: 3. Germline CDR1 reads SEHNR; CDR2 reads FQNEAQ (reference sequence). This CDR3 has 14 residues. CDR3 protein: CASRTGGGTGELFF. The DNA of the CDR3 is TGTGCCAGCCGGACAGGGGGCGGCACCGGGGAGCTGTTTTTT.

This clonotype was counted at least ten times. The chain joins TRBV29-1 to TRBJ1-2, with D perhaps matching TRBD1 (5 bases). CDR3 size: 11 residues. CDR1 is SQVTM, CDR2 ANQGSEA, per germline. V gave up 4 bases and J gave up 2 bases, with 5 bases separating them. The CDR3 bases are TGCAGCGTTGGGGGCAACTATGGCTACACCTTC. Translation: CSVGGNYGYTF.

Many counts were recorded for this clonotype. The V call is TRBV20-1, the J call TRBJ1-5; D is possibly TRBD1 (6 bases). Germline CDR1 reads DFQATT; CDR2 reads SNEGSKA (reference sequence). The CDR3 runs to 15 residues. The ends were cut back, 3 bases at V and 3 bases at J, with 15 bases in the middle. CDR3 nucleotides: TGCAGTGCTAGTTCCCTCGGACAGTACAATCAGCCCCAGCATTTT. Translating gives CSASSLGQYNQPQHF.

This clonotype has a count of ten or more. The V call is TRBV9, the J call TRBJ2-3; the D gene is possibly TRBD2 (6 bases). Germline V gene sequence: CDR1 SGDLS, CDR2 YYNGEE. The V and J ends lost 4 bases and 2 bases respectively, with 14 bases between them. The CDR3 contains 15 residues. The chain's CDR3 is CASSSSGLTTDTQYF. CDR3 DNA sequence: TGTGCCAGCAGCTCAAGCGGGTTAACCACAGATACGCAGTATTTT.